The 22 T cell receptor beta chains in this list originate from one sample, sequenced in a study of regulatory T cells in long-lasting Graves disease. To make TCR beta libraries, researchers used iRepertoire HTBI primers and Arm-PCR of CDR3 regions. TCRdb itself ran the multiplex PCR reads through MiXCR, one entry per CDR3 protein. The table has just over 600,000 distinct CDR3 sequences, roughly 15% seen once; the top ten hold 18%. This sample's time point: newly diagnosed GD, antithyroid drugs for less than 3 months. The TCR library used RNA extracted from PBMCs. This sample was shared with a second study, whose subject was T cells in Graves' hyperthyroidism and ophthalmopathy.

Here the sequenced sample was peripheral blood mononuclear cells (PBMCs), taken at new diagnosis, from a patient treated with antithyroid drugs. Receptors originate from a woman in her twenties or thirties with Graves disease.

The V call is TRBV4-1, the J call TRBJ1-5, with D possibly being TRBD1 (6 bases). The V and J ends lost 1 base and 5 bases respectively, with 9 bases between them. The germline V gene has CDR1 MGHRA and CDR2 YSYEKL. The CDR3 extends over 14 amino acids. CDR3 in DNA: TGCGCCAGCAGCCAAGGGACAGTCGATCAGCCCCAGCATTTT. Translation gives CASSQGTVDQPQHF.

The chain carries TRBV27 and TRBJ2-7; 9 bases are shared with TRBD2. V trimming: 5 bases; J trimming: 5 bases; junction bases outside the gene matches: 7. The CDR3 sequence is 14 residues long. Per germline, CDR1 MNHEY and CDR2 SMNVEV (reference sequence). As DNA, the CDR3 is TGTGCCAGCAGTAAACTAGCGGGTGACCACGAGCAGTACTTC. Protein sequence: CASSKLAGDHEQYF.

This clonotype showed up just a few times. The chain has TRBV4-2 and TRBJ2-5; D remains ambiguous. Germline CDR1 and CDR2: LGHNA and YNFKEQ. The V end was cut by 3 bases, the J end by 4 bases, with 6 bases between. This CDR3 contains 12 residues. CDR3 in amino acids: CASSHLGETQYF. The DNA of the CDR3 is TGTGCCAGCAGCCATCTGGGAGAGACCCAGTACTTC.

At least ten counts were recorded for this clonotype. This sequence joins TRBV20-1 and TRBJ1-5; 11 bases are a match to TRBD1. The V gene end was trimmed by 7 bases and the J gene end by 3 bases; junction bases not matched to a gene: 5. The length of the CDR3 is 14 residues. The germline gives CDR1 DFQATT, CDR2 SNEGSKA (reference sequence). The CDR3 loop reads CSGGQGVNNQPQHF. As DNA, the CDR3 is TGCAGTGGGGGACAGGGGGTGAACAATCAGCCCCAGCATTTT.

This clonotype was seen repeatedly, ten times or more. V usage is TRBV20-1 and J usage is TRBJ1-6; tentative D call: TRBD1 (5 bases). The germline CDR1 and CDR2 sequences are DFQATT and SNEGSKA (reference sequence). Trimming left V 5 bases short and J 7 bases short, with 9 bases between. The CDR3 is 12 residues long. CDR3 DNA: TGCAGTGCTGACAGTCAGAATTCACCCCTCCACTTT. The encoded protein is CSADSQNSPLHF.

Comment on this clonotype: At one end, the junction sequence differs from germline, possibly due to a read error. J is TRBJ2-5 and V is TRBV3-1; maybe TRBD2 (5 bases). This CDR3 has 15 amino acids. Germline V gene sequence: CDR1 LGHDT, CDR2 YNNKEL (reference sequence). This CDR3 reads CAGSCRGPREETQYF. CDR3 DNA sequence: TGTGCCGGCAGCTGCCGAGGCCCTAGGGAGGAGACCCAGTACTTC.

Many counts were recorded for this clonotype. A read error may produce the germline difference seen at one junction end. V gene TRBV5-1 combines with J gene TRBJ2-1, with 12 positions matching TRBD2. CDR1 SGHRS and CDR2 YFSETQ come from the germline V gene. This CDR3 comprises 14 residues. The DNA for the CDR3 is TGCGCCAGCAGCCTAGCGGGAGGGTCCAATGTGCAGTTCTTC. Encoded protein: CASSLAGGSNVQFF.

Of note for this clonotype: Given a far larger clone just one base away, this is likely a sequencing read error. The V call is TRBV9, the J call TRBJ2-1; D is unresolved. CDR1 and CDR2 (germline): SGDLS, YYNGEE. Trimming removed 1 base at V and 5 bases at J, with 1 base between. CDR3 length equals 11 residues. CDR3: CASSVNNEQFF. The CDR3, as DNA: TGTGCCAGCAGCGTAAACAATGAGCAGTTCTTC.

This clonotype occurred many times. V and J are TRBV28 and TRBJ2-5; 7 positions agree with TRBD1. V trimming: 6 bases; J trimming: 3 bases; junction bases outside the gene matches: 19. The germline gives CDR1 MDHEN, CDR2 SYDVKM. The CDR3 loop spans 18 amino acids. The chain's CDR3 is CASSDGFRGRPGEETQYF. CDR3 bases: TGTGCCAGCAGCGATGGGTTTAGGGGGCGCCCCGGAGAAGAGACCCAGTACTTC.

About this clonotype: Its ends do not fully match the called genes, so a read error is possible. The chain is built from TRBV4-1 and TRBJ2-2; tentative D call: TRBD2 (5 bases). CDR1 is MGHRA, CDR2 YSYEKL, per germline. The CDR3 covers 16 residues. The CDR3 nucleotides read TGCACCAGCAGCCGACTACGTGCGGATCCTACCGGGGAGCTGTTTTTT. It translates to CTSSRLRADPTGELFF.

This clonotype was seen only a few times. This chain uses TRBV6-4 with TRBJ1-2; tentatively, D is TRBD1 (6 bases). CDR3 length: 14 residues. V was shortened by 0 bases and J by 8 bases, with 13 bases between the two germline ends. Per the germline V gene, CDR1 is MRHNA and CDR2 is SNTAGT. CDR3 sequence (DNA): TGTGCCAGCAGTGACTCCCAGGGGAGAAGGGGCTACACCTTC. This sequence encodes CASSDSQGRRGYTF.

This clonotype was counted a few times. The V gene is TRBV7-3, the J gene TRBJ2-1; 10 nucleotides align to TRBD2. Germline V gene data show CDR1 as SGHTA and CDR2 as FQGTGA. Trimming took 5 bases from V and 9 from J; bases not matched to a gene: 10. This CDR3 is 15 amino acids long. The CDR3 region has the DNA TGTGCCAGCAGCCCCAGCGGGAGGGCCGCGGGTGAGCAGTTCTTC. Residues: CASSPSGRAAGEQFF.

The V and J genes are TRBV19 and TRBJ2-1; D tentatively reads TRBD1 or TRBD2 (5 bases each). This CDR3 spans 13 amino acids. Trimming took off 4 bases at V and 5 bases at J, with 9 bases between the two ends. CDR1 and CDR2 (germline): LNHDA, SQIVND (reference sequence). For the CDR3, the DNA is TGTGCCAGTAGTAGGGGGACCAACAATGAGCAGTTCTTC. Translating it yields CASSRGTNNEQFF.

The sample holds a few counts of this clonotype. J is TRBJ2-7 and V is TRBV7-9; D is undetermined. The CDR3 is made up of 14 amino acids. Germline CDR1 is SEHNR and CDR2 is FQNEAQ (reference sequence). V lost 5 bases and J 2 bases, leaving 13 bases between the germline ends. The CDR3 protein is CASSTPDGAYEQYF. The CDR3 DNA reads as TGTGCCAGCAGCACGCCAGACGGAGCCTACGAGCAGTACTTC. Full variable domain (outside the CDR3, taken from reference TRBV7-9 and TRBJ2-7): DTGVSQNPRHKITKRGQNVTFRCDPISEHNRLYWYRQTLGQGPEFLTYFQNEAQLEKSRLLSDRFSAERPKGSFSTLEIQRTEQGDSAMYLCASSTPDGAYEQYFGPGTRLTVT.

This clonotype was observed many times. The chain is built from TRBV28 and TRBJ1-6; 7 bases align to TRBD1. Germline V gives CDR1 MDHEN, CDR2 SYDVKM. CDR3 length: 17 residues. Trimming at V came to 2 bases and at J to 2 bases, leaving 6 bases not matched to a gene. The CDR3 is CASSLGSDRAYNSPLHF. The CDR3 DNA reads TGTGCCAGCAGTTTAGGTTCCGACAGGGCCTATAATTCACCCCTCCACTTT.

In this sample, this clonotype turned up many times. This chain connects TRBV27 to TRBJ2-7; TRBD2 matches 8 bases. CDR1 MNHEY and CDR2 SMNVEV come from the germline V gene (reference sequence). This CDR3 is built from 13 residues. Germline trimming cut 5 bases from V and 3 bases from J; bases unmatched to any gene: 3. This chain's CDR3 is CASSRAGVYEQYF. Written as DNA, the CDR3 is TGTGCCAGCAGTCGAGCGGGAGTCTACGAGCAGTACTTC.

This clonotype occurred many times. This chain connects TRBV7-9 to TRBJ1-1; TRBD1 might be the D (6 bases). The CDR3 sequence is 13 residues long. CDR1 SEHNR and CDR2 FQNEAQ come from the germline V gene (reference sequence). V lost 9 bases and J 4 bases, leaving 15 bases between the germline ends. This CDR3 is CASTQKGGTEAFF. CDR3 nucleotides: TGTGCCAGTACCCAAAAGGGGGGCACTGAAGCTTTCTTT.

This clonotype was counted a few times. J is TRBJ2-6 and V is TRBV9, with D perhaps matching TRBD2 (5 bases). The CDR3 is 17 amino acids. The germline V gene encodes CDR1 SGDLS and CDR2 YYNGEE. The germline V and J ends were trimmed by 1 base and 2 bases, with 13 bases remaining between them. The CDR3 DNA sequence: TGTGCCAGCAGCGTACTCCCACCGGGGACTGGGGCCAACGTCCTGACTTTC. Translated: CASSVLPPGTGANVLTF. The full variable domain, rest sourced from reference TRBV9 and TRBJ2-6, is DSGVTQTPKHLITATGQRVTLRCSPRSGDLSVYWYQQSLDQGLQFLIQYYNGEERAKGNILERFSAQQFPDLHSELNLSSLELGDSALYFCASSVLPPGTGANVLTFGAGSRLTVL.

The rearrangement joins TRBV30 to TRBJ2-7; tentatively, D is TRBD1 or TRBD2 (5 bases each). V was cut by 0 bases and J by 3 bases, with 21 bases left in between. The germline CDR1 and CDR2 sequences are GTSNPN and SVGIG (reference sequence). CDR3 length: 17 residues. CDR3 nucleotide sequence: TGTGCCTGGAGTGTAGGGCCCCTGAGGGGAAATCGCTACGAGCAGTACTTC. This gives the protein CAWSVGPLRGNRYEQYF.

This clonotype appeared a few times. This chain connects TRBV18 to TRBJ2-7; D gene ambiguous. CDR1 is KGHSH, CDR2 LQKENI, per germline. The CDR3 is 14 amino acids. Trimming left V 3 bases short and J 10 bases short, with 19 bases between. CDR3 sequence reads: CASSPLPRTSDQYF. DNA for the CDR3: TGTGCCAGCTCACCCCTACCGCGCACCAGCGACCAGTACTTC.

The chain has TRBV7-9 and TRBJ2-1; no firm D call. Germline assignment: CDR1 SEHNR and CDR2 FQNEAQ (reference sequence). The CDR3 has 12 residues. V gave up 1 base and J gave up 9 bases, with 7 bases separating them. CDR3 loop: CASSLVLSEQFF. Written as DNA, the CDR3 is TGTGCCAGCAGCTTAGTTTTGAGTGAGCAGTTCTTC.

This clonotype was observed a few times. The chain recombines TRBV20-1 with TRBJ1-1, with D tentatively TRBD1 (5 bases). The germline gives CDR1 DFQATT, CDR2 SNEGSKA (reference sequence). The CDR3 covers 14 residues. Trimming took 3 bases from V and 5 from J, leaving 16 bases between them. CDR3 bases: TGCAGTGCTAGGGTGGACCCCAGGGTGACTGAAGCTTTCTTT. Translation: CSARVDPRVTEAFF.